One sample yielded the 25 T cell receptor beta chains listed below, sequenced in a study of blood T cell repertoires in COVID-19. The repertoire was sequenced with immunoSEQ multiplex PCR; TCRdb's copy has only in-frame clones and lacks some. This table has approximately 170,000 clones, roughly nine tenths appearing once. Sequenced: peripheral blood. Receptors were obtained from a man aged 65 to 79 with acute or convalescent COVID-19.

This chain connects TRBV19 to TRBJ2-1; TRBD2 aligns across 11 bases. This CDR3 has 16 amino acids. The junction had 7 bases not matched to a gene; V was cut back by 5 bases and J by 4 bases. The V gene's germline CDR1 is LNHDA and CDR2 SQIVND (reference sequence). In nucleotides, the CDR3 is TGTGCCAGTAGTCATAGCGGGGGGGCGCGTTACAATGAGCAGTTCTTC. The encoded protein is CASSHSGGARYNEQFF. Using reference TRBV19 and TRBJ2-1 for the parts outside the CDR3, the full variable domain is DGGITQSPKYLFRKEGQNVTLSCEQNLNHDAMYWYRQDPGQGLRLIYYSQIVNDFQKGDIAEGYSVSREKKESFPLTVTSAQKNPTAFYLCASSHSGGARYNEQFFGPGTRLTVL.

The chain couples TRBV5-6 to TRBJ1-4; TRBD1 is a possible D gene (6 bases). The germline V and J ends were trimmed by 4 bases and 7 bases, with 17 bases remaining between them. CDR1 and CDR2 (germline): SGHDT, YYEEEE. CDR3 length: 15 amino acids. This chain's CDR3 is CASSPMTGAGEKLFF. In DNA form, the CDR3 reads TGTGCCAGCAGCCCTATGACAGGAGCAGGTGAAAAACTGTTTTTT.

The rearrangement uses TRBV28 and TRBJ1-5; perhaps TRBD1 as D (6 bases). The V end was cut by 8 bases, the J end by 5 bases, with 10 bases between. This CDR3 spans 12 amino acids. CDR1 and CDR2 from the germline V gene are MDHEN and SYDVKM. The CDR3 coding sequence is TGTGCCAGCCCCGGACAGTATCAGCCCCAGCATTTT. Amino acids: CASPGQYQPQHF.

V usage is TRBV28 and J usage is TRBJ2-2; 9 nucleotides match TRBD1. The CDR3 consists of 14 residues. The germline V gene has CDR1 MDHEN and CDR2 SYDVKM. With V trimmed by 7 bases and J by 6 bases, 6 bases remained unmatched. Written as DNA, the CDR3 is TGTGCCAGCATCCGGGACAGGGCGTCCGGGGAGCTGTTTTTT. It yields the protein CASIRDRASGELFF.

The rearrangement links TRBV12-3 or TRBV12-4 to TRBJ2-1; 7 nucleotides line up with TRBD2. This CDR3 has 13 amino acids. Trimming at V came to 6 bases and at J to 2 bases, leaving 1 base not matched to a gene. For the CDR3, the DNA is TGTGCCAGCAGCCTAGCGGCCTACAATGAGCAGTTCTTC. Protein: CASSLAAYNEQFF.

This clone came up a few times. The genes are TRBV5-1 and TRBJ2-4; 7 bases fit TRBD1. V gave up 4 bases and J gave up 9 bases; unmatched junction bases: 10. This CDR3 is built from 14 residues. CDR1 is SGHRS and CDR2 is YFSETQ in the germline V gene. The CDR3 coding sequence is TGCGCCAGCAGCCAGGGGGACGGGCCGGGCATTCAGTACTTC. It specifies CASSQGDGPGIQYF.

The chain carries TRBV2 and TRBJ1-1; 7 bases are a match to TRBD1. The CDR3 is made up of 15 amino acids. CDR1 SNHLY and CDR2 FYNNEI come from the germline V gene. The V segment lost 10 bases and the J segment 0 bases; nucleotides outside the gene matches: 11. CDR3 nucleotide sequence: TGTGCCAACGATAGACAGGGTCCGATGAACACTGAAGCTTTCTTT. The encoded protein is CANDRQGPMNTEAFF. Based on the CDR3 plus reference TRBV2 and TRBJ1-1, the full variable domain is EPEVTQTPSHQVTQMGQEVILRCVPISNHLYFYWYRQILGQKVEFLVSFYNNEISEKSEIFDDQFSVERPDGSNFTLKIRSTKLEDSAMYFCANDRQGPMNTEAFFGQGTRLTVV.

V and J are TRBV10-2 and TRBJ2-3, with 12 bases identical to TRBD2. Germline V CDR1 and CDR2: WSHSY, SAAADI. Trimming at V came to 6 bases and at J to 0 bases, leaving 1 base not matched to a gene. The CDR3 consists of 15 residues. In DNA form, the CDR3 reads TGCGCCAGCAGCGGACTAGCGGGGAGCACAGATACGCAGTATTTT. As protein: CASSGLAGSTDTQYF.

The V and J genes are TRBV4-2 and TRBJ2-7, with 7 bases identical to TRBD1. After removal of 0 bases from V and 5 bases from J, the junction contained 7 bases not matched to a gene. This CDR3 comprises 15 residues. The germline V gene encodes CDR1 LGHNA and CDR2 YNFKEQ. DNA for the CDR3: TGTGCCAGCAGCCAAGATCTATACAGGGGAGACGAGCAGTACTTC. Translation: CASSQDLYRGDEQYF.

The J gene is TRBJ1-2, the V gene TRBV5-1; D uncertain. The CDR3 totals 15 residues. From germline, CDR1 is SGHRS and CDR2 YFSETQ. The V end was cut by 0 bases, the J end by 1 base, with 10 bases between. The CDR3, as DNA: TGCGCCAGCAGCTTGGAATTTTCAGATAACTATGGCTACACCTTC. It codes for CASSLEFSDNYGYTF.

The rearrangement joins TRBV5-1 to TRBJ1-1; D remains unclear. The CDR3 loop spans 16 amino acids. CDR1 SGHRS and CDR2 YFSETQ come from the germline V gene. Between the trimmed V and J ends, which lost 0 bases and 1 base, there was a span of 13 bases. The CDR3 is CASSLAMTPENTEAFF. CDR3 coding DNA: TGCGCCAGCAGCTTGGCCATGACTCCGGAGAACACTGAAGCTTTCTTT.

The rearrangement uses TRBV5-1 and TRBJ2-2; D is undetermined. The CDR3 consists of 13 residues. Germline CDR1 is SGHRS and CDR2 is YFSETQ. The V gene lost 4 bases and the J gene lost 4 bases, with 8 bases spanning the gap. CDR3 DNA sequence: TGCGCCAGCAGCCGTGAGGCCACCGGGGAGCTGTTTTTT. Protein product: CASSREATGELFF.

The chain uses TRBV9 and TRBJ2-3; D perhaps matches TRBD2 (6 bases). The germline V gene has CDR1 SGDLS and CDR2 YYNGEE. The length of the CDR3 is 16 residues. V lost 0 bases, J lost 3 bases, and 14 bases lay in between. CDR3 protein: CASSVDFGSNTDTQYF. CDR3 coding DNA: TGTGCCAGCAGCGTAGACTTCGGGAGTAATACAGATACGCAGTATTTT.

J is TRBJ1-1 and V is TRBV6-5; TRBD1 matches at 10 bases. CDR3 length: 16 residues. Trimming took 0 bases from V and 7 from J; bases not matched to a gene: 8. The germline V gene has CDR1 MNHEY and CDR2 SVGAGI. The DNA of the CDR3 is TGTGCCAGCAGTTACTCGATCGTGGACAGGGGGTTTGAAGCTTTCTTT. It encodes CASSYSIVDRGFEAFF.

The chain uses TRBV6-5 and TRBJ2-3, with D maybe TRBD2 (5 bases). V was cut by 4 bases and J by 4 bases, with 9 bases left in between. The V gene's germline CDR1 is MNHEY and CDR2 SVGAGI. This CDR3 has 13 residues. As DNA, the CDR3 is TGTGCCAGCAGTTTCGAGGGTTCAGATACGCAGTATTTT. Amino acids: CASSFEGSDTQYF.

The chain recombines TRBV4-3 with TRBJ2-5, with TRBD2 identical over 13 bases. This CDR3 region has 16 residues. The V segment lost 1 base and the J segment 3 bases; nucleotides outside the gene matches: 2. Germline-derived CDR1 and CDR2 are LGHNA and YSLEER. The CDR3 DNA reads TGCGCCAGCAGCCAAGTTACTAGCGGGGGGGAAGAGACCCAGTACTTC. Translated, it gives CASSQVTSGGEETQYF.

The chain uses TRBV7-3 and TRBJ2-2, with TRBD2 as a possible D gene (6 bases). Germline assignment: CDR1 SGHTA and CDR2 FQGTGA. CDR3 length equals 15 residues. V shed 5 bases and J shed 7 bases, with 17 bases lying between them. The CDR3, as DNA: TGTGCCAGCAGCCCGACCGCCCAGGGAGGCGGGGAGCTGTTTTTT. Translated, it gives CASSPTAQGGGELFF.

V is TRBV7-9 and J is TRBJ2-1; unclear D gene. This CDR3 is 16 amino acids long. Germline V lookup: CDR1 SEHNR, CDR2 FQNEAQ (reference sequence). Trimming took 0 bases from V and 0 from J, leaving 9 bases between them. The CDR3 nucleotides read TGTGCCAGCAGCTTAGCGTCAGGCCACTCCTACAATGAGCAGTTCTTC. Translating it yields CASSLASGHSYNEQFF.

The rearrangement links TRBV7-9 to TRBJ1-3, with no clear D. Germline CDR1 SEHNR, CDR2 FQNEAQ (reference sequence). The CDR3 totals 13 residues. Trimming removed 3 bases at V and 8 bases at J, with 11 bases between. The CDR3 nucleotides read TGTGCCAGCAGCTTGGTCCCACGGGACACCATATATTTT. Translated, it gives CASSLVPRDTIYF.

This sequence joins TRBV29-1 and TRBJ2-7, with D possibly TRBD1 on 6 matching bases. V dropped 4 bases and J dropped 4 bases, with 11 bases sitting between them. Germline loops: CDR1 SQVTM, CDR2 ANQGSEA. CDR3 length: 12 residues. Here the CDR3 DNA reads TGCAGCGTTGCAGGGGATGGTTACGAGCAGTACTTC. Protein sequence: CSVAGDGYEQYF.

The J gene is TRBJ2-1, the V gene TRBV9; 9 bases align to TRBD1. Germline V gene lookup returns CDR1 SGDLS and CDR2 YYNGEE. V shed 2 bases, J shed 9 bases, and the junction held 12 bases outside the gene matches. CDR3 length: 16 amino acids. The CDR3 nucleotides are TGTGCCAGCAGCGTTTCGCCCGGACAGGGGAGGGGTGAGCAGTTCTTC. This codes for CASSVSPGQGRGEQFF.

Points on this clone: One end of the junction fails to match germline, which may point to a read error. The chain combines TRBV7-3 with TRBJ2-1; tentative D call: TRBD2 (5 bases). Germline V CDR1 and CDR2: SGHTA, FQGTGA. The CDR3 length is 14 residues. CDR3 in amino acids: CASSITLSGNEQFF. The CDR3 DNA reads TGTGCCAGCAGCATAACACTCTCGGGGAATGAGCAGTTCTTC.

V is TRBV7-2 and J is TRBJ1-1; 8 nucleotides agree with TRBD1. Germline CDR1 reads SGHTA; CDR2 reads FQGNSA. The CDR3 consists of 13 residues. V lost 8 bases and J lost 4; bases outside the gene matches: 6. CDR3 nucleotide sequence: TGTGCCAGCGAACCAGGGGGCTTCACTGAAGCTTTCTTT. Protein sequence: CASEPGGFTEAFF.

J is TRBJ2-4 and V is TRBV20-1; a weak D match, TRBD2 (5 bases). Germline CDR1 reads DFQATT; CDR2 reads SNEGSKA (reference sequence). This CDR3 region has 11 residues. V lost 8 bases, J lost 8 bases, and 13 bases lay in between. This CDR3 reads CSTTPGDIQYF. The CDR3, as DNA: TGCAGTACAACCCCCGGGGACATTCAGTACTTC.

The chain couples TRBV24-1 to TRBJ2-3; 8 positions match TRBD1. Germline values: CDR1 KGHDR, CDR2 SFDVKD. The V segment lost 2 bases and the J segment 5 bases; nucleotides outside the gene matches: 11. The CDR3 spans 17 residues. In DNA, the CDR3 is TGTGCCACCAGTGATTCCCGATGGCAGGGGGCTGGAGATACGCAGTATTTT. Protein sequence: CATSDSRWQGAGDTQYF.